This TCR beta chain comes out of a study of beta chain features in type 1 diabetes. Study-wide points: In the patient group, naive, central memory and Treg TCRB repertoires seemed more alike than in the healthy donor group. Researchers report that Type 1 diabetes patients had moderately but significantly shorter TCRB CDR3s across all four CD4+ subsets. For type 1 diabetes patients, VDJ junctions showed fewer insertions and more deletions.

A few counts support this clone. Antigen: not known. The V end lost 3 bases, the J end lost 6 bases, and 33 bases lay between the germline ends. The CDR3 loop spans 20 amino acids. Germline V gives CDR1 LNHDA, CDR2 SQIVND (reference sequence). Sequencing targeted expressed TCRB transcripts, as all isolated RNA had been reverse transcribed. Sequenced naive, central memory and regulatory T cell samples produced an average of roughly 3.5 million reads. The method was immunoSEQ multiplex PCR; TCRdb's version includes in-frame clones alone and lacks a portion of them. The sample lists 400,000 to 550,000 clones, approximately 10% occurring once.

This TCR derives from a young woman in good health. Material: naive CD4+ T cells from blood. The chain couples TRBV19 to TRBJ2-7; the D gene is possibly TRBD2 (6 bases). CDR3 DNA: TGTGCCAGTAGTATGATCCAGAGGAAGTCCCTGCGGACCGGGACTGGCGAGCAGTACTTC. This sequence encodes CASSMIQRKSLRTGTGEQYF. The full variable domain, its missing parts supplied by reference TRBV19 and TRBJ2-7, is DGGITQSPKYLFRKEGQNVTLSCEQNLNHDAMYWYRQDPGQGLRLIYYSQIVNDFQKGDIAEGYSVSREKKESFPLTVTSAQKNPTAFYLCASSMIQRKSLRTGTGEQYFGPGTRLTVT.